One and the same sample provided the 23 T cell receptor beta chains below, sequenced in a study of radiotherapy plus CTLA-4 blockade in lung cancer. Sequenced by immunoSEQ multiplex PCR; TCRdb stores in-frame clones only, minus some. The sample records about 50,000 clones, approximately 73% being singletons. The specimen comprised peripheral blood, sampled from a patient treated with radiotherapy plus ipilimumab. Receptors were obtained from a human donor with non-small cell lung cancer who had a complete response to radiotherapy plus ipilimumab.

The chain recombines TRBV7-9 with TRBJ1-1; D is unclear. Germline CDR1 SEHNR, CDR2 FQNEAQ (reference sequence). Trimming removed 1 base from V and 6 bases from J, with 9 bases in between. The CDR3 length is 13 residues. This CDR3 is CASSLGGRAEAFF. In DNA, the CDR3 is TGTGCCAGCAGCTTAGGAGGGAGGGCTGAAGCTTTCTTT.

This chain uses TRBV6-1 with TRBJ1-2; 9 bases match TRBD1. Looked up from germline, CDR1 is MNHNS and CDR2 is SASEGT. There are 13 residues in the CDR3. With 6 bases clipped from V and 6 bases from J, the junction kept 5 bases outside the gene matches. DNA of the CDR3: TGTGCCAGCAGGCAACAGGGGGCCCATGGCTACACCTTC. This gives the protein CASRQQGAHGYTF.

This chain joins TRBV30 and TRBJ1-1; the match to TRBD1 covers 12 bases. The CDR3 loop spans 14 amino acids. V lost 0 bases, J lost 11 bases, and 7 bases stayed unmatched. Germline V gene data show CDR1 as GTSNPN and CDR2 as SVGIG (reference sequence). The CDR3 DNA is TGTGCCTGGAGTGTGGGACAGGGGGCAGGATGGGCTTTCTTT. It translates to CAWSVGQGAGWAFF.

The V call is TRBV5-4, the J call TRBJ2-3; a possible D gene is TRBD1 (6 bases). Germline-derived CDR1 and CDR2 are SGHNT and YYREEE (reference sequence). CDR3 length: 17 residues. The V end was cut by 6 bases, the J end by 2 bases, with 22 bases between. The CDR3 DNA sequence: TGTGCCAGCACCATCAAGGGACGGACAGTAAACACAGATACGCAGTATTTT. Translating gives CASTIKGRTVNTDTQYF.

The chain recombines TRBV5-1 with TRBJ1-1; TRBD1 aligns across 7 bases. There are 15 residues in the CDR3. Per the germline V gene, CDR1 is SGHRS and CDR2 is YFSETQ. The V and J ends lost 4 bases and 1 base, in that order; junction bases with no gene match: 7. This CDR3 reads CASSVRTGQNTEAFF. The CDR3 nucleotides read TGCGCCAGCAGCGTAAGGACAGGTCAGAACACTGAAGCTTTCTTT.

The gene calls are TRBV11-3 and TRBJ2-7; D is undetermined. Trimming cost V 5 bases and J 3 bases, with 8 bases left between them. Germline assignment: CDR1 SGHNT and CDR2 YENEEA. There are 12 residues in the CDR3. CDR3 sequence (DNA): TGTGCCAGCAGCCCAACCGGCTACGAGCAGTACTTC. Translation gives CASSPTGYEQYF.

A few counts support this clone. The chain carries TRBV13 and TRBJ1-2; D ambiguous. CDR1 and CDR2 from the germline V gene are PRHDT and FYEKMQ (reference sequence). Trimming removed 1 base at V and 8 bases at J, with 5 bases between. The CDR3 runs 11 residues. CDR3 loop: CASSLAGGYTF. In nucleotides, the CDR3 is TGTGCCAGCAGCTTAGCAGGAGGCTACACCTTC.

This clone was picked up one time. This chain links TRBV4-1 with TRBJ1-1; 9 bases fit TRBD1. From germline, CDR1 is MGHRA and CDR2 YSYEKL. J lost 5 bases, V lost 4 bases, and 17 bases had no gene match. There are 18 residues in the CDR3. Written as DNA, the CDR3 is TGCGCCAGCAGCCCCGGACAGGGGAGAACAGGTTGGATTACTGAAGCTTTCTTT. Translation: CASSPGQGRTGWITEAFF.

The J gene is TRBJ2-7, the V gene TRBV13, with TRBD1 matching over 7 bases. Germline V CDR1 and CDR2: PRHDT, FYEKMQ (reference sequence). The CDR3 length is 13 residues. The V segment lost 3 bases and the J segment 2 bases; nucleotides outside the gene matches: 1. The CDR3: CASSLRGPYEQYF. As DNA, the CDR3 is TGTGCCAGCAGCTTGAGGGGGCCCTACGAGCAGTACTTC.

The CDR3 bases are TGTGCCAGCAGCGTCCGGGTTAACACCGGGGAGCTGTTTTTT. Translated: CASSVRVNTGELFF. This rearrangement joins TRBV9 to TRBJ2-2, with no clear D. CDR3 length equals 14 residues. Trimming pared 2 bases from V and 2 bases from J, leaving 7 bases between. Germline CDR1 is SGDLS and CDR2 is YYNGEE.

The V call is TRBV6-5, the J call TRBJ2-7; 7 nucleotides agree with TRBD2. V trimming: 6 bases; J trimming: 6 bases; junction bases outside the gene matches: 8. Germline CDR1 is MNHEY and CDR2 is SVGAGI. The CDR3 is 13 amino acids. The CDR3 coding sequence is TGTGCCAGCAGGGTGGGGGGGAGGGGCGAGCAGTACTTC. Its protein product is CASRVGGRGEQYF.

A few counts support this clone. CDR3 protein: CASSLSAVRGRLRDEQYF. The CDR3 DNA follows: TGTGCCAGCAGTTTATCTGCGGTTAGGGGGCGCTTAAGGGACGAGCAGTACTTC. V is TRBV27 and J is TRBJ2-7, with 7 bases fitting TRBD1. The CDR3 spans 18 residues. With 0 bases clipped from V and 5 bases from J, the junction kept 16 bases outside the gene matches. Germline V gene data show CDR1 as MNHEY and CDR2 as SMNVEV (reference sequence).

V and J are TRBV27 and TRBJ2-1; 10 bases align to TRBD2. The CDR3 sequence is 17 residues long. The ends lost 5 bases at V and 2 bases at J; junction bases unmatched: 9. In germline, CDR1 is MNHEY, CDR2 SMNVEV (reference sequence). Here the CDR3 reads CASSRISGRTPYNEQFF. The CDR3 DNA reads as TGTGCCAGCAGTCGTATTAGCGGGAGGACCCCCTACAATGAGCAGTTCTTC.

The chain employs TRBV7-9 and TRBJ2-7, with D tentatively TRBD1 (6 bases). There are 14 residues in the CDR3. Trimming took off 1 base at V and 6 bases at J, with 13 bases between the two ends. Germline lookup yields CDR1 SEHNR and CDR2 FQNEAQ (reference sequence). CDR3 sequence (DNA): TGTGCCAGCAGCTTAGAGGGACAAGTCTTCGAGCAGTACTTC. As protein: CASSLEGQVFEQYF.

The CDR3 reads CASSGYREKDSPLHF. The CDR3 coding sequence is TGTGCCAGCAGTGGATACAGGGAGAAAGATTCACCCCTCCACTTT. V usage is TRBV27 and J usage is TRBJ1-6, with a weak D call TRBD1 (6 bases). The CDR3 runs 15 residues. V lost 5 bases and J 8 bases, leaving 16 bases between the germline ends. The germline CDR1 and CDR2 sequences are MNHEY and SMNVEV (reference sequence).

The chain combines TRBV2 with TRBJ2-2, with TRBD2 matching over 8 bases. CDR1 and CDR2 from the germline V gene are SNHLY and FYNNEI. This CDR3 is built from 17 residues. Trimming removed 4 bases from V and 5 bases from J; junction bases left unmatched: 12. CDR3 nucleotide sequence: TGTGCCAGCAGTGGTAGGAGAGCGGGAGTAGGGACCGGGGAGCTGTTTTTT. This translates into CASSGRRAGVGTGELFF.

The V call is TRBV29-1, the J call TRBJ1-3, with TRBD1 as a possible D gene (5 bases). The CDR3 sequence is 13 residues long. CDR1 SQVTM and CDR2 ANQGSEA come from the germline V gene. V lost 5 bases and J 3 bases, leaving 11 bases between the germline ends. CDR3 amino acids: CSVRQGIGNTIYF. CDR3 in DNA: TGCAGCGTTCGTCAGGGAATTGGAAACACCATATATTTT. The entire variable domain, with the rest obtained from reference TRBV29-1 and TRBJ1-3, is as follows: SAVISQKPSRDICQRGTSLTIQCQVDSQVTMMFWYRQQPGQSLTLIATANQGSEATYESGFVIDKFPISRPNLTFSTLTVSNMSPEDSSIYLCSVRQGIGNTIYFGEGSWLTVV.

The CDR3 DNA sequence: TGCGCCAGCAGCCTCACATTTACCCGGGACACTGAAGCTTTCTTT. Protein: CASSLTFTRDTEAFF. The J gene is TRBJ1-1, the V gene TRBV5-1; D not certain. The CDR3 length is 15 residues. Germline V gives CDR1 SGHRS, CDR2 YFSETQ. Trimming took 4 bases from V and 3 from J, leaving 16 bases between them.

The V call is TRBV5-1, the J call TRBJ2-7, with D maybe TRBD2 (6 bases). V shed 0 bases and J shed 6 bases, with 16 bases lying between them. The CDR3 extends over 15 amino acids. Germline V CDR1 and CDR2: SGHRS, YFSETQ. CDR3 nucleotides: TGCGCCAGCAGCTTGGCGGGGACTCGACGCCTCGAGCAGTACTTC. Protein product: CASSLAGTRRLEQYF.

The chain recombines TRBV7-2 with TRBJ1-5; TRBD1 matches at 10 bases. J was trimmed by 2 bases and V by 3 bases; bases with no gene match: 7. The CDR3 has 17 amino acids. From germline, CDR1 is SGHTA and CDR2 FQGNSA. CDR3 protein: CASSFGSGTGGNQPQHF. In nucleotides, the CDR3 is TGTGCCAGCAGCTTTGGTTCCGGGACAGGGGGCAATCAGCCCCAGCATTTT.

The chain links TRBV15 to TRBJ2-6; D is ambiguous. Germline lookup yields CDR1 LNHNV and CDR2 YYDKDF (reference sequence). The CDR3 contains 16 residues. Between the trimmed V and J ends, which lost 3 bases and 0 bases, there was a span of 9 bases. CDR3 nucleotides: TGTGCCACCAGCAGCTCCGGGTTCTCTGGGGCCAACGTCCTGACTTTC. It is translated as CATSSSGFSGANVLTF.

This clone was counted a few times. The chain is built from TRBV10-3 and TRBJ2-7, with TRBD1 as a possible D gene (6 bases). With 4 bases removed from V and 1 base from J, the gap between germline ends came to 14 bases. The CDR3 totals 15 residues. Germline CDR1 is ENHRY and CDR2 is SYGVKD. The DNA of the CDR3 is TGTGCCATCAGTGCCCAGGGGCGAACATCCTACGAGCAGTACTTC. The encoded protein is CAISAQGRTSYEQYF.

The chain employs TRBV28 and TRBJ2-3; D is perhaps TRBD2 (6 bases). V dropped 3 bases and J dropped 4 bases, with 32 bases sitting between them. The CDR3 totals 21 residues. Per germline, CDR1 MDHEN and CDR2 SYDVKM. CDR3 sequence: CASSFFQPGFRAGLLPDTQYF. The CDR3 nucleotides are TGTGCCAGCAGTTTCTTCCAGCCGGGCTTTAGGGCGGGGCTCCTTCCAGATACGCAGTATTTT.